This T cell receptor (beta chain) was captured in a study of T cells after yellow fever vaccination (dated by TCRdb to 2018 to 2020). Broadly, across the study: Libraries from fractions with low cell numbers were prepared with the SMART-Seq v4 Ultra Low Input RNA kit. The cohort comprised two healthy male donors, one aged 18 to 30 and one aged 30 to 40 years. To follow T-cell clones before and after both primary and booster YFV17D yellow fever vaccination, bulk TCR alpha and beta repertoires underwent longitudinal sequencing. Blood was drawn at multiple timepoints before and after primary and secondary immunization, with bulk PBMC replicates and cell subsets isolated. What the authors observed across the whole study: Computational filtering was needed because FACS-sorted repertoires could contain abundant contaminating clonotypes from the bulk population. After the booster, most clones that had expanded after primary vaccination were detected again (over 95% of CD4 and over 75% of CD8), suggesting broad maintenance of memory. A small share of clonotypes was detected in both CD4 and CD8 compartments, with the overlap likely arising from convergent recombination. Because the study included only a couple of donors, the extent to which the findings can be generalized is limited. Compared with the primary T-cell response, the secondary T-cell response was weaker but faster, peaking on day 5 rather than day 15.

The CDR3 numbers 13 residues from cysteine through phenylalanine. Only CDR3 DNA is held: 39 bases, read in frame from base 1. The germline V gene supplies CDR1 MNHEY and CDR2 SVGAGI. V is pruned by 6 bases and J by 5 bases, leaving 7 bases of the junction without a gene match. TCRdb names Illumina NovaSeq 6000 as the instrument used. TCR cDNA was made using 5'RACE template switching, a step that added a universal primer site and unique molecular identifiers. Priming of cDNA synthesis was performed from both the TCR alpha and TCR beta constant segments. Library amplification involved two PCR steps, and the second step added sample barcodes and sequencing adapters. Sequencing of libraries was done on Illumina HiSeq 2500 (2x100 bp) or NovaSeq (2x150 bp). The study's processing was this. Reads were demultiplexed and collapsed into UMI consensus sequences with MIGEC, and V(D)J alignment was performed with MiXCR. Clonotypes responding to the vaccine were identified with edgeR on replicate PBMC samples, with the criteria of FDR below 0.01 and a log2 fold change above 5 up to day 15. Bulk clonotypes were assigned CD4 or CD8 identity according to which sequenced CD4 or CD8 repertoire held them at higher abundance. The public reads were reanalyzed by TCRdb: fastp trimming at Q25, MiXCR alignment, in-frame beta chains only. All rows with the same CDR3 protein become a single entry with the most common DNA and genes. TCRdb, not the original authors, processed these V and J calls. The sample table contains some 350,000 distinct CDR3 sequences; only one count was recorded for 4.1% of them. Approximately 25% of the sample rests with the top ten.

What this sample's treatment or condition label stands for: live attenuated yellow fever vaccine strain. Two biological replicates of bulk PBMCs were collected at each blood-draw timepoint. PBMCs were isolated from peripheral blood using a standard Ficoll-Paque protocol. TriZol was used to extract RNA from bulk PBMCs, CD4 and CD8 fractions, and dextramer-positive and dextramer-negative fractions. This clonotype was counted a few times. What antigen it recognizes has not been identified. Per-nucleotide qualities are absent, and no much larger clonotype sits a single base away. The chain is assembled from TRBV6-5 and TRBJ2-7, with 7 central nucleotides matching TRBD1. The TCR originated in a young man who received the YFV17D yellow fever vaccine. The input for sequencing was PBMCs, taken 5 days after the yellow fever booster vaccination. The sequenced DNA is TGTGCCAGCAGCCACGGGACAGTGGACGAGCAGTACTTC. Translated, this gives CASSHGTVDEQYF.